Listed below are T cell receptor beta chains from one sample, sequenced in a study of T cell responses to AZD1222 COVID-19 vaccine. The table came from immunoSEQ multiplex PCR; TCRdb's copy has only in-frame clones and leaves some out. The sample shows roughly 180,000 clones, about nine tenths of them seen only once. Sequenced here: peripheral blood, sampled on day 0 of AZD1222 vaccination. These receptors were collected from an adult in good health. CDR3s include the opening cysteine and the closing phenylalanine or tryptophan. The order of the fields is J gene, D gene, V gene, clone size, CDR3 protein, CDR3 DNA. The D gene is left open where the match is weak. Expanded clones get a size class; other rows say once, few or many, or leave the size out.

TRBJ1-3 TRBD1 TRBV27 . CASSPGTGYSGNTIYF TGTGCCAGCAGTCCCGGGACAGGATACTCTGGAAACACCATATATTTT
TRBJ2-7 . TRBV2 . CASSRTGYEQYF TGTGCCAGCAGTCGGACGGGCTACGAGCAGTACTTC
TRBJ1-5 TRBD1 TRBV19 . CASSPTSGTDSNQPQHF TGTGCCAGTAGTCCCACGTCCGGGACAGATAGCAATCAGCCCCAGCATTTT
TRBJ1-1 . TRBV5-8 . CASSLGLGNTEAFF TGTGCCAGCAGCTTGGGCCTAGGGAACACTGAAGCTTTCTTT
TRBJ2-5 TRBD2 TRBV6-2/TRBV6-3 . CASSGRASRETQYF TGTGCCAGTAGCGGGAGGGCCTCCCGAGAGACCCAGTACTTC
TRBJ2-1 TRBD1 TRBV10-1 few CASSERQGVLYNEQFF TGCGCCAGCAGTGAAAGACAGGGGGTCCTTTACAATGAGCAGTTCTTC
TRBJ1-6 . TRBV4-3 once CASSPTTGESPLHF TGCGCCAGCAGCCCGACCACGGGGGAGTCACCCCTCCACTTT
TRBJ1-2 TRBD1 TRBV24-1 few CATSDPGQGAIGYTF TGTGCCACCAGTGATCCCGGACAGGGGGCGATTGGCTACACCTTC
TRBJ1-2 . TRBV10-3 . CAISEGTSYGYTF TGTGCCATCAGCGAGGGTACATCCTATGGCTACACCTTC
TRBJ1-1 . TRBV19 . CASSIVGEIWSTEAFF TGTGCCAGTAGTATAGTGGGGGAGATTTGGTCCACTGAAGCTTTCTTT
TRBJ1-2 . TRBV9 . CASSVGTANYGYTF TGTGCCAGCAGCGTAGGGACAGCTAACTATGGCTACACCTTC
TRBJ1-2 . TRBV12-3/TRBV12-4 . CASSGRTNYGYTF TGTGCCAGCAGCGGCAGGACTAACTATGGCTACACCTTC
TRBJ1-2 . TRBV7-2 . CASSFFAQGDYGYTF TGTGCCAGCAGCTTTTTCGCGCAGGGAGACTATGGCTACACCTTC
TRBJ2-2 . TRBV2 . CASSLRTPQTGELFF TGTGCCAGCAGTCTCAGGACACCCCAAACCGGGGAGCTGTTTTTT
TRBJ1-3 TRBD1 TRBV5-5 . CASSLRGDRENTIYF TGTGCCAGCAGCTTGAGAGGGGACAGAGAAAACACCATATATTTT
TRBJ1-1 . TRBV11-3 . CASSLGANTEAFF TGTGCCAGCAGCTTAGGGGCCAACACTGAAGCTTTCTTT